The present T cell receptor beta chain was sequenced within a study of blood T cell repertoires in COVID-19. Study overall: Some COVID-19 samples were acute and others convalescent; all came from the United States, Italy and Spain. The analysed material was cDNA or gDNA that came from T cells, B-cell-depleted T cells, or PBMCs.

Methods used by the authors: Amplification with reference gene primers provided the estimates of nucleated cell counts. Clones were sequenced by immunoSEQ multiplex PCR, and TCRdb holds only the in-frame ones, with some missing. V, J and clone size were drawn from that table, and D and trimming were deduced from the DNA. Of 30,000 to 45,000 clones in the sample, more than 80% were seen once. Unmatched junction bases numbered 9, after V lost 5 bases and J lost 7 bases. CDR1 and CDR2 from the germline V gene are ENHRY and SYGVKD. This CDR3 has 16 amino acids. This clonotype was sampled from a man aged 55 to 70 in a cohort sampled during active COVID-19. This chain links TRBV10-3 with TRBJ2-2; 11 bases match TRBD2. Input material: peripheral blood. This CDR3 reads CAISRTPSGGSGELFF. CDR3 bases: TGTGCCATCAGTCGTACCCCTAGCGGGGGGAGCGGGGAGCTGTTTTTT.